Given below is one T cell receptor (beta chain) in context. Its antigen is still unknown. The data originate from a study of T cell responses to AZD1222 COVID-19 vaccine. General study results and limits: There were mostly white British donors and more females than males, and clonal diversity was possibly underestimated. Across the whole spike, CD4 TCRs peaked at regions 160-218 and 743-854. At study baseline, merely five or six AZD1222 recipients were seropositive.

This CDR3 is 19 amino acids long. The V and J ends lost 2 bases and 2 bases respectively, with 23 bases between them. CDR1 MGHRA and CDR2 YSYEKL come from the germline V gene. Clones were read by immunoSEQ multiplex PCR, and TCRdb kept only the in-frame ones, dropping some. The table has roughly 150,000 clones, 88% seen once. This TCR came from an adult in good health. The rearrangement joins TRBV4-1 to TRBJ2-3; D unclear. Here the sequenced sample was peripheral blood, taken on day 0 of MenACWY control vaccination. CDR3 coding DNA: TGCGCCAGCAGCCAAAACACTCTAGGGTCGTGGAGCCACACAGATACGCAGTATTTT. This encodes CASSQNTLGSWSHTDTQYF.